These T cell receptor beta chains were read from a single sample in a study of blood T cell repertoires in COVID-19. Assay used: immunoSEQ multiplex PCR; TCRdb lists only in-frame clones, some missing. The table has over 350,000 clones, 85% to 90% seen once. The sequenced sample was PBMCs or T cells enriched from blood (not recorded which). The source of these receptors is a woman between 25 and 40 years old with acute COVID-19. The CDR3 runs from the conserved cysteine through the conserved F or W. Fields, in order: D gene, J gene, clone size, V gene, CDR3 DNA, CDR3 protein. D genes are given only for firm matches. Only some rows state a clone size, as once, few, many or a class for expanded clones.

D: NA
J: TRBJ2-7
size: NA
V: TRBV18
DNA: TGTGCCAGCTCACCGGGCATCGCCTACGAGCAGTACTTC
CDR3: CASSPGIAYEQYF

D: NA
J: TRBJ2-7
size: NA
V: TRBV7-2
DNA: TGTGCCAGCAGCCCTCAGGGGTCGGGTTGGGGGTACGAGCAGTACTTC
CDR3: CASSPQGSGWGYEQYF

D: TRBD1
J: TRBJ1-2
size: NA
V: TRBV12-3/TRBV12-4
DNA: TGTGCCAGCACCGCGACAGGGGTCATTGCCACCTTC
CDR3: CASTATGVIATF

D: NA
J: TRBJ2-1
size: few
V: TRBV7-9
DNA: TGTGCCAGCCCCACAGGGAACTCCTACAATGAGCAGTTCTTC
CDR3: CASPTGNSYNEQFF

D: NA
J: TRBJ2-7
size: NA
V: TRBV10-2
DNA: TGCGCCAGCACAACCCTGGGAGACTACGAGCAGTACTTC
CDR3: CASTTLGDYEQYF

D: TRBD2
J: TRBJ2-1
size: NA
V: TRBV5-1
DNA: TGCGCCAGCAGCCCAAACGGACTAGCGGGATACAATGAGCAGTTCTTC
CDR3: CASSPNGLAGYNEQFF

D: NA
J: TRBJ2-1
size: NA
V: TRBV7-2
DNA: TGTGCCAGCAGCCCCTTCTTGGGGGGCAATGAGCAGTTCTTC
CDR3: CASSPFLGGNEQFF

D: NA
J: TRBJ1-3
size: NA
V: TRBV30
DNA: TGTGCCTGGAGTCGAGATTCTGGAAACACCATATATTTT
CDR3: CAWSRDSGNTIYF

D: NA
J: TRBJ1-1
size: few
V: TRBV7-3
DNA: TGTGCCAGCAGCTTACGACCATATGAGGACACTGAAGCTTTCTTT
CDR3: CASSLRPYEDTEAFF

D: TRBD1
J: TRBJ2-3
size: NA
V: TRBV29-1
DNA: TGCAGCGTTTCCGGGACAGGGAGGTCCACAGATACGCAGTATTTT
CDR3: CSVSGTGRSTDTQYF

D: TRBD1
J: TRBJ2-7
size: NA
V: TRBV5-1
DNA: TGCGCCAGCAGCTCGGGGGACAGGGGTCAAGACGAGCAGTACTTC
CDR3: CASSSGDRGQDEQYF

D: NA
J: TRBJ2-1
size: NA
V: TRBV6-5
DNA: TGTGCCAGCAGTCAAACGGCTAGATACAATGAGCAGTTCTTC
CDR3: CASSQTARYNEQFF

D: NA
J: TRBJ1-5
size: NA
V: TRBV2
DNA: TGTGCCAGCAGTGATCAGGGGCGTACAAATCAGCCCCAGCATTTT
CDR3: CASSDQGRTNQPQHF

D: NA
J: TRBJ1-2
size: NA
V: TRBV7-3
DNA: TGTGCCAGCAGCCCTTCTGGGGCGGATGGCTACACCTTC
CDR3: CASSPSGADGYTF

D: NA
J: TRBJ1-1
size: NA
V: TRBV4-1
DNA: TGCGCCAGCAGCCAAGGCCGGGGGGGGAACACTGAAGCTTTCTTT
CDR3: CASSQGRGGNTEAFF

D: TRBD1
J: TRBJ2-7
size: NA
V: TRBV15
DNA: TGTGCCACCAGCAGACCGGACAGGGCCTCCTACGAGCAGTACTTC
CDR3: CATSRPDRASYEQYF

D: TRBD2
J: TRBJ2-1
size: once
V: TRBV7-9
DNA: TGTGCCAGCACCAACGGTGGGGGGGATAACAATGAGCAGTTCTTC
CDR3: CASTNGGGDNNEQFF

D: NA
J: TRBJ2-7
size: NA
V: TRBV6-2/TRBV6-3
DNA: TGTGCCAGCAGTCCGTCCTACGAGCAGTACTTC
CDR3: CASSPSYEQYF

D: NA
J: TRBJ1-3
size: NA
V: TRBV10-3
DNA: TGTGCCATCAGTGAGTCACCCAGGGCAAACTCTGGAAACACCATATATTTT
CDR3: CAISESPRANSGNTIYF

D: TRBD2
J: TRBJ2-3
size: NA
V: TRBV5-1
DNA: TGCGCCAGCAGCTTCCAAGCGGGGGGTGTCGATACGCAGTATTTT
CDR3: CASSFQAGGVDTQYF

D: NA
J: TRBJ2-3
size: NA
V: TRBV5-1
DNA: TGCGCCAGCAGCTTGGGAGAGGGCACAGATACGCAGTATTTT
CDR3: CASSLGEGTDTQYF

D: TRBD1
J: TRBJ1-1
size: NA
V: TRBV19
DNA: TGTGCCAGTAGTGACGACAGGGTCATAGAGAACACTGAAGCTTTCTTT
CDR3: CASSDDRVIENTEAFF

D: NA
J: TRBJ1-2
size: NA
V: TRBV7-2
DNA: TGTGCCAGCAGCTTAAGGGGCGCGAACTATGGCTACACCTTC
CDR3: CASSLRGANYGYTF

D: NA
J: TRBJ1-5
size: NA
V: TRBV6-2/TRBV6-3
DNA: TGTGCCAGCAGTTACAGGGGCCGTAGCAATCAGCCCCAGCATTTT
CDR3: CASSYRGRSNQPQHF

D: TRBD2
J: TRBJ2-7
size: NA
V: TRBV10-2
DNA: TGCGCCAGCAGCGCGGGGACTAGCAGCATGTACGAGCAGTACTTC
CDR3: CASSAGTSSMYEQYF

D: NA
J: TRBJ1-2
size: NA
V: TRBV6-1
DNA: TGTGCCAGCAGTGAAGGGGGCGCCAGCAGGGTTGGCTACACCTTC
CDR3: CASSEGGASRVGYTF

D: TRBD1
J: TRBJ2-7
size: NA
V: TRBV6-5
DNA: TGTGCCAGCAGGACAGGGACCAAAGAAGCCTACGAGCAGTACTTC
CDR3: CASRTGTKEAYEQYF

D: TRBD1
J: TRBJ2-1
size: NA
V: TRBV5-5
DNA: TGTGCCAGCAGCTTCGGACAGGGTCCAGGTGAGCAGTTCTTC
CDR3: CASSFGQGPGEQFF

D: TRBD2
J: TRBJ2-2
size: NA
V: TRBV6-5
DNA: TGTGCCAGCAGCCTTACTAGCGGGAACACCGGGGAGCTGTTTTTT
CDR3: CASSLTSGNTGELFF

D: NA
J: TRBJ2-1
size: NA
V: TRBV12-3/TRBV12-4
DNA: TGTGCCAGCAGTTTAAGGAGTGTTGAGCAGTTCTTC
CDR3: CASSLRSVEQFF

D: TRBD1
J: TRBJ1-1
size: once
V: TRBV18
DNA: TGTGCCAGCTCAACGAAGGGACAGGGGAGCACTGAAGCTTTCTTT
CDR3: CASSTKGQGSTEAFF

D: TRBD1
J: TRBJ1-1
size: once
V: TRBV5-1
DNA: TGCGCCAGCAGCTTGAACCAGGGGGGAACTGAAGCTTTCTTT
CDR3: CASSLNQGGTEAFF

D: NA
J: TRBJ2-7
size: NA
V: TRBV12-3/TRBV12-4
DNA: TGTGCCAGCAGCAGATCAATGAACGAGCAGTACTTC
CDR3: CASSRSMNEQYF

D: TRBD2
J: TRBJ2-2
size: NA
V: TRBV10-3
DNA: TGTGCCACAGAAGCGGGGTCCAAGAACACCGGGGAGCTGTTTTTT
CDR3: CATEAGSKNTGELFF

D: NA
J: TRBJ1-2
size: NA
V: TRBV6-5
DNA: TGTGCCAGCAGAGTACAGTCCTATGGCTACACCTTC
CDR3: CASRVQSYGYTF

D: TRBD1
J: TRBJ1-5
size: NA
V: TRBV7-9
DNA: TGTGCCAGCAGCTTAGAGGGGACCCCGGGACAGCTGTCGCCCCAGCATTTT
CDR3: CASSLEGTPGQLSPQHF

D: TRBD2
J: TRBJ2-2
size: NA
V: TRBV27
DNA: TGTGCCAGCACCGGGACTAGTTTCGCCGGGGAGCTGTTTTTT
CDR3: CASTGTSFAGELFF